This T cell receptor (beta chain) is drawn from a study of identical twins. General study results and limits: Excess sharing by twins proved weaker in beta out-of-frame sequences. Cross-sectional statistics underpinned the conclusions; the same donors were not followed. Cord blood's abundant beta clonotypes had fewer insertions, unlike memory repertoires. The study found that models underestimated out-of-frame TCR alpha sharing in monozygotic twins.

TCRdb redid the calling of the 5' RACE reads with MiXCR, one entry per CDR3 protein. The top ten hold around 0.3% of the sample, which has some 1,600,000 distinct CDR3 sequences, around a third seen once. V lost 6 bases and J lost 2, with 10 bases in between. There are 13 residues in the CDR3. Germline V CDR1 and CDR2: MGHRA, YSYEKL. Note on this clonotype: The antigen remains undetermined.

This sequence was found in a newborn girl in good health. The chain combines TRBV4-1 with TRBJ1-2; D is unresolved. What was sequenced was cord blood. CDR3 loop: CASSEEYNYGYTF. Written as DNA, the CDR3 is TGCGCCAGCAGTGAGGAATACAACTATGGCTACACCTTC.